The T cell receptor (beta chain) described here comes from a study of T cell repertoires in cytomegalovirus infection. This CDR3 is 15 amino acids long. The J segment lost 9 bases and the V segment lost 6 bases, leaving 13 bases of the junction unmatched. Germline CDR1 and CDR2: SGHDN and FVKESK. MiXCR, run by TCRdb on the reads, gives a single entry per CDR3 protein. There are under 300,000 distinct CDR3 sequences in the sample; 10% to 15% occur only once, and roughly 1.7% lies in the top ten. This sequence joins TRBV14 and TRBJ2-1; 8 nucleotides line up with TRBD2. The clonotype comes from a human donor in good health (CMV status not recorded). Some clones in this sample may be carry-over from other donors' samples. The specimen sequenced was PBMCs. The CDR3: CASSRFSGNKGEQFF. The CDR3, as DNA: TGTGCCAGCAGTCGTTTTAGCGGGAATAAGGGTGAGCAGTTCTTC. The variable domain in full, with the rest retrieved from reference TRBV14 and TRBJ2-1, is EAGVTQFPSHSVIEKGQTVTLRCDPISGHDNLYWYRRVMGKEIKFLLHFVKESKQDESGMPNNRFLAERTGGTYSTLKVQPAELEDSGVYFCASSRFSGNKGEQFFGPGTRLTVL.